These 3 T cell receptor beta chains came from one sample sequenced in a study of T cells in Graves' hyperthyroidism and ophthalmopathy. RNA transcripts yielded amplified TCR beta CDR3 regions. With the HTBI primer set, the TCR CDR3 went through a first round of RT-PCR. TCRdb recomputed calls from the multiplex PCR reads with MiXCR, one row per CDR3 protein. The sample consists of 500,000 to 750,000 distinct CDR3 sequences, approximately 15% of them appearing once. Sequenced material: blood. The source is a woman aged 25 to 39 with Graves' hyperthyroidism.

The chain combines TRBV27 with TRBJ1-2; 7 nucleotides match TRBD1. CDR1 is MNHEY and CDR2 is SMNVEV in the germline V gene (reference sequence). The junction had 11 bases not matched to a gene; V was cut back by 0 bases and J by 4 bases. This CDR3 has 17 amino acids. The DNA of the CDR3 is TGTGCCAGCAGTTTATCGCCTGAAGGGGGCGCGTTCTATGGCTACACCTTC. Translated: CASSLSPEGGAFYGYTF.

In its sample, this clonotype was seen many times. The chain uses TRBV3-1 and TRBJ2-1; 7 positions match TRBD2. V was clipped by 1 base and J by 0 bases; unmatched bases: 6. Germline-derived CDR1 and CDR2 are LGHDT and YNNKEL (reference sequence). This CDR3 spans 17 amino acids. The DNA for the CDR3 is TGTGCCAGCAGCCAAGGCGCGGGCGGGAGCTCCTACAATGAGCAGTTCTTC. Amino acid sequence: CASSQGAGGSSYNEQFF.

This clonotype was counted only a few times. This chain joins TRBV18 and TRBJ1-4, with a weak D call TRBD1 (6 bases). Germline assignment: CDR1 KGHSH and CDR2 LQKENI. The CDR3 has 18 residues. Trimming took 2 bases from V and 0 from J, leaving 16 bases between them. CDR3 DNA: TGTGCCAGCTCACCAATGGGACAAAATACTGCAACTAATGAAAAACTGTTTTTT. Protein product: CASSPMGQNTATNEKLFF.